This T cell receptor beta chain was profiled in a study of T cell therapy after organ transplantation. Study-level findings and limits: Reconstitution after therapy seemingly combined transferred and product-undetected endogenous clonotypes. Pretherapy CD8 clonality inversely correlated with its fold change after therapy.

These patients had received solid-organ transplants and had drug-resistant or recurrent cytomegalovirus. A word on this clone: Its matching antigen is unknown.

The CDR3 runs to 15 residues. Germline CDR1 and CDR2: SGHRS and YFSETQ. Trimming cost V 2 bases and J 5 bases; bases outside gene matches: 9. Here immunoSEQ multiplex PCR was the method, and the copy in TCRdb shows in-frame clones only, minus some. Among about 48,000 clones listed, about 95% were seen once. Sample: CD8+ T cells from blood, taken before autologous CMV-specific T cell therapy. The rearrangement uses TRBV5-1 and TRBJ1-2; the match to TRBD1 covers 7 bases. The sequence came from a human patient who had received a solid organ transplant and had CMV disease. The DNA of the CDR3 is TGCGCCAGCAGCTTCAGTCAGGGGGTTGGGTATGGCTACACCTTC. This codes for CASSFSQGVGYGYTF.